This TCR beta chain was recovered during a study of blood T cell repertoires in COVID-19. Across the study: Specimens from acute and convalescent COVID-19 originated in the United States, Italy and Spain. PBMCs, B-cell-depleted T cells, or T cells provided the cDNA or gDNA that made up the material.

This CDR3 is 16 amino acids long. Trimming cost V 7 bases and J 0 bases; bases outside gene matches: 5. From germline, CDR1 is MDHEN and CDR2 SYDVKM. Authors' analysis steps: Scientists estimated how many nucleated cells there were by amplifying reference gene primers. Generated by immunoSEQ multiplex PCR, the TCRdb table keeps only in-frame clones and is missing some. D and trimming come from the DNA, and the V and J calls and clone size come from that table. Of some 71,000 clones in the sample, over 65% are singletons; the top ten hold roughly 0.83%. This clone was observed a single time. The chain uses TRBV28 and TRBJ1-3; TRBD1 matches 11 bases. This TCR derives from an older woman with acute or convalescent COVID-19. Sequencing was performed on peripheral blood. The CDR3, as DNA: TGTGCCAGCAATTCTGGGACAGGGGGCTCTGGAAACACCATATATTTT. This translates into CASNSGTGGSGNTIYF.